This TCR beta chain is drawn from a study of T cells in Graves' hyperthyroidism and ophthalmopathy. Study-level points and caveats: Blood held most thyroid clonotypes expanded above 0.001 frequency. Model output signaled ophthalmopathy a median roughly 6.1 months ahead of onset.

Concerning this clonotype itself: Antigen specificity is unknown. This sequence may be a read error, since a much larger clone differs from it by one base.

RNA transcripts gave rise to amplified TCR beta CDR3 regions. First-round RT-PCR with HTBI primers amplified the TCR CDR3 region. TCRdb reanalysed the multiplex PCR reads using MiXCR and keeps one entry per CDR3 protein. Altogether approximately 590,000 distinct CDR3 sequences are present, around 14% being singletons, with the ten largest covering approximately 7.4%. V lost 4 bases and J lost 6; bases outside the gene matches: 6. CDR3 length: 15 residues. Germline lookup yields CDR1 LGHDT and CDR2 YNNKEL (reference sequence). The chain recombines TRBV3-1 with TRBJ2-1; 10 bases fit TRBD1. The sequence came from a woman younger than 45 with Graves' hyperthyroidism. Sequencing was performed on blood. In DNA, the CDR3 is TGTGCCAGCAGCCCCCGGGACAGGGGTTTCAATGAGCAGTTCTTC. Its protein product is CASSPRDRGFNEQFF.